What follows are 29 T cell receptor beta chains derived from one specimen sequenced in a study of shared clonotypes between healthy human individuals. TCRdb's copy holds only in-frame clones and misses some; the assay was immunoSEQ multiplex PCR. Of 2 million to 2.5 million clones listed, around 93% are singletons. Sequenced input: naive CD4+ T cells from PBMCs. The subset was: CD45RA+ positively selected. All receptors derive from a man aged 18-30 years in good health. Some clones in this sample may be carry-over from other donors' samples.

The V call is TRBV6-5, the J call TRBJ2-1; D is perhaps TRBD1 (6 bases). The V and J ends lost 6 bases and 2 bases respectively, with 14 bases between them. Germline CDR1 reads MNHEY; CDR2 reads SVGAGI. CDR3 length: 15 amino acids. This CDR3 is CASRKGQGTYNEQFF. The DNA for the CDR3 is TGTGCCAGCAGGAAGGGTCAGGGGACCTACAATGAGCAGTTCTTC.

The chain uses TRBV5-4 and TRBJ2-3; 14 bases line up with TRBD2. V trimming: 3 bases; J trimming: 7 bases; junction bases outside the gene matches: 4. The germline CDR1 and CDR2 sequences are SGHNT and YYREEE (reference sequence). CDR3 length: 15 residues. The CDR3 here is CASSSGLAGVYTQYF. CDR3 sequence (DNA): TGTGCCAGCAGCTCGGGACTAGCGGGAGTCTATACGCAGTATTTT.

This chain joins TRBV30 and TRBJ1-6; 10 bases align to TRBD1. With V trimmed by 2 bases and J by 7 bases, 5 bases remained unmatched. The CDR3 runs to 15 residues. Germline V gene data show CDR1 as GTSNPN and CDR2 as SVGIG (reference sequence). The CDR3 region has the DNA TGTGCCTGGAGTCAACGACAGGGGGCAAATTCACCCCTCCACTTT. Residues: CAWSQRQGANSPLHF.

This sequence joins TRBV28 and TRBJ2-6, with D possibly TRBD1 on 6 matching bases. Looked up from germline, CDR1 is MDHEN and CDR2 is SYDVKM. Trimming removed 6 bases at V and 4 bases at J, with 13 bases between. The CDR3 sequence is 15 residues long. This chain's CDR3 is CASSSTGFGANVLTF. Written as DNA, the CDR3 is TGTGCCAGCAGCTCCACAGGGTTCGGGGCCAACGTCCTGACTTTC.

The J gene is TRBJ2-3, the V gene TRBV18; 9 bases are shared with TRBD2. V lost 3 bases and J lost 4; bases outside the gene matches: 11. The CDR3 has 17 amino acids. Germline assignment: CDR1 KGHSH and CDR2 LQKENI. CDR3 bases: TGTGCCAGCTCACCGATGAGCGGGAGGTTTCGGCCAGATACGCAGTATTTT. It is translated as CASSPMSGRFRPDTQYF.

The rearrangement uses TRBV28 and TRBJ1-2; D unclear. The CDR3 totals 13 residues. Trimming stripped 6 bases from V and 2 bases from J, with 10 bases between. Germline lookup yields CDR1 MDHEN and CDR2 SYDVKM. The CDR3 here is CASRATGNYGYTF. CDR3 bases: TGTGCCAGCAGGGCGACGGGGAACTATGGCTACACCTTC.

A note on this clone: A much larger clonotype is one base distant, so this may be a read error. This specimen includes other DNA sequences encoding the same CDR3. In DNA form, the CDR3 reads TGTGCCAGCAGACTAGCGGGGCAAGAGACCCAGTACTTC. The encoded protein is CASRLAGQETQYF. The chain combines TRBV6-6 with TRBJ2-5; the match to TRBD2 covers 10 bases. The trim removed 6 bases at V and 2 bases at J, leaving 0 bases unmatched. CDR3 length: 13 amino acids. The V gene's germline CDR1 is MNHNY and CDR2 SVGAGI (reference sequence).

V usage is TRBV19 and J usage is TRBJ1-2; D is possibly TRBD1 (6 bases). The germline CDR1 and CDR2 sequences are LNHDA and SQIVND (reference sequence). The length of the CDR3 is 17 residues. Trimming took 5 bases from V and 0 from J, leaving 19 bases between them. The CDR3 spells CASSLRTALRANYGYTF. CDR3 sequence (DNA): TGTGCCAGTAGTCTTAGGACAGCACTCCGAGCTAACTATGGCTACACCTTC.

Notes on this clone: The junction does not match germline at one end; this may be a read error. This sequence joins TRBV5-4 and TRBJ2-1; D is unresolved. The germline gives CDR1 SGHNT, CDR2 YYREEE (reference sequence). This CDR3 contains 12 residues. The CDR3 region has the DNA TGTGCCAGCAGTTTGGGTTTGGGTGAGCAGTTCTTC. The encoded protein is CASSLGLGEQFF.

About this clone itself: In the same sample, other DNA sequences code for this CDR3. J is TRBJ2-7 and V is TRBV11-2; D call uncertain. CDR3 length: 12 amino acids. V gave up 5 bases and J gave up 3 bases, with 8 bases separating them. The V gene's germline CDR1 is SGHAT and CDR2 FQNNGV. The CDR3 bases are TGTGCCAGCAGCGCCCAAGGCTACGAGCAGTACTTC. It translates to CASSAQGYEQYF.

As for this clone: This same CDR3 is encoded by further DNA sequences in the sample. The gene calls are TRBV7-3 and TRBJ2-1; 7 nucleotides line up with TRBD1. The length of the CDR3 is 14 residues. CDR1 SGHTA and CDR2 FQGTGA come from the germline V gene. J lost 1 base, V lost 3 bases, and 0 bases had no gene match. The CDR3 coding sequence is TGTGCCAGCAGCTTGACAGGGTCCTACAATGAGCAGTTCTTC. Translated: CASSLTGSYNEQFF.

CDR3 protein: CASRIRTGTHYGYTF. In DNA, the CDR3 is TGTGCCAGCAGGATACGGACAGGAACCCACTATGGCTACACCTTC. This chain links TRBV5-8 with TRBJ1-2, with 7 bases lining up with TRBD1. Germline V gives CDR1 SGHTS, CDR2 YDEGEE. V trimming: 5 bases; J trimming: 3 bases; junction bases outside the gene matches: 10. The CDR3 sequence is 15 residues long.

V is TRBV10-3 and J is TRBJ2-5; 7 nucleotides line up with TRBD2. The CDR3 has 13 amino acids. The V gene's germline CDR1 is ENHRY and CDR2 SYGVKD. The ends lost 11 bases at V and 7 bases at J; junction bases unmatched: 13. In DNA, the CDR3 is TGTGCCGCAAATGATGGGGGGGAGAGGACCCAGTACTTC. It encodes CAANDGGERTQYF.

The J gene is TRBJ1-4, the V gene TRBV28; TRBD1 is a possible D gene (6 bases). This CDR3 is built from 17 residues. Trimming removed 5 bases at V and 7 bases at J, with 23 bases between. Germline V gene data show CDR1 as MDHEN and CDR2 as SYDVKM. CDR3 nucleotide sequence: TGTGCCAGCAGTGTCCCGCGATTTACAGGGTTGGGTGAAAAACTGTTTTTT. Translating it yields CASSVPRFTGLGEKLFF.

The chain carries TRBV28 and TRBJ1-2, with D hard to call. The V end lost 7 bases, the J end lost 2 bases, and 11 bases lay between the germline ends. CDR3 size: 13 residues. Germline V lookup: CDR1 MDHEN, CDR2 SYDVKM. This CDR3 reads CASMLTNNYGYTF. CDR3 coding DNA: TGTGCCAGCATGTTGACAAACAACTATGGCTACACCTTC.

V and J are TRBV5-1 and TRBJ1-3; TRBD1 is a possible D gene (6 bases). V lost 0 bases and J 0 bases, leaving 10 bases between the germline ends. From germline, CDR1 is SGHRS and CDR2 YFSETQ. This CDR3 is 16 amino acids long. CDR3 nucleotides: TGCGCCAGCAGCTTGGGACAGGTTTTCTCTGGAAACACCATATATTTT. It specifies CASSLGQVFSGNTIYF.

The gene calls are TRBV6-1 and TRBJ2-1, with D possibly TRBD1 on 6 matching bases. Germline lookup yields CDR1 MNHNS and CDR2 SASEGT. The length of the CDR3 is 14 residues. V was shortened by 4 bases and J by 3 bases, with 10 bases between the two germline ends. In nucleotides, the CDR3 is TGTGCCAGCAGTGTGCAGGGGATCTACAATGAGCAGTTCTTC. Its translation: CASSVQGIYNEQFF.

J is TRBJ1-4 and V is TRBV11-1; 9 bases are a match to TRBD1. The CDR3 spans 15 residues. V was pared by 5 bases and J by 5 bases, with 6 bases of the junction left unmatched. The V gene's germline CDR1 is SGHAT and CDR2 FQDESV (reference sequence). The CDR3 nucleotides are TGTGCCAGCAGCCACGGGACAGGGAAGAATGAAAAACTGTTTTTT. Protein sequence: CASSHGTGKNEKLFF. Drawing the rest from reference TRBV11-1 and TRBJ1-4, the complete variable domain is EAEVAQSPRYKITEKSQAVAFWCDPISGHATLYWYRQILGQGPELLVQFQDESVVDDSQLPKDRFSAERLKGVDSTLKIQPAELGDSAMYLCASSHGTGKNEKLFFGSGTQLSVL.

The rearrangement links TRBV27 to TRBJ2-7; D possibly uses TRBD1 or TRBD2 (5 bases each). CDR3 length: 14 amino acids. V was pared by 6 bases and J by 2 bases, with 14 bases between. The germline V gene has CDR1 MNHEY and CDR2 SMNVEV (reference sequence). In DNA form, the CDR3 reads TGTGCCAGCAGACGCCGGGACGGGCCCTACGAGCAGTACTTC. This codes for CASRRRDGPYEQYF.

With respect to this clone: This sample also contains other DNA sequences that code for the same CDR3. J is TRBJ1-4 and V is TRBV5-1, with 7 nucleotides matching TRBD1. Germline V gives CDR1 SGHRS, CDR2 YFSETQ. After removal of 0 bases from V and 8 bases from J, the junction contained 7 bases not matched to a gene. This CDR3 spans 15 amino acids. The CDR3: CASSLAGGSGEKLFF. In nucleotides, the CDR3 is TGCGCCAGCAGCTTGGCAGGGGGGTCAGGGGAAAAACTGTTTTTT.

This chain connects TRBV5-1 to TRBJ2-3; D unresolved. Looked up from germline, CDR1 is SGHRS and CDR2 is YFSETQ. This CDR3 is 14 amino acids long. The V end was cut by 0 bases, the J end by 4 bases, with 9 bases between. The CDR3, as DNA: TGCGCCAGCAGCTTGGCCTCCGATCCAGATACGCAGTATTTT. Translated: CASSLASDPDTQYF.

As regards this clone: Within the sample, other DNA sequences also encode this same CDR3. The V and J genes are TRBV15 and TRBJ2-5; perhaps TRBD2 as D (6 bases). The CDR3 spans 14 residues. V was pared by 1 base and J by 1 base, with 7 bases between. Germline V gene data show CDR1 as LNHNV and CDR2 as YYDKDF (reference sequence). This CDR3 is CATSRVGGQETQYF. The CDR3, as DNA: TGTGCCACCAGCAGAGTCGGGGGCCAAGAGACCCAGTACTTC.

The chain couples TRBV6-6 to TRBJ1-5; D gene ambiguous. The CDR3 is 15 residues long. In germline, CDR1 is MNHNY, CDR2 SVGAGI (reference sequence). Between the trimmed V and J ends, which lost 8 bases and 1 base, there was a span of 15 bases. This CDR3 is CASGRQPYSNQPQHF. CDR3 in DNA: TGTGCCAGCGGACGGCAACCCTACAGCAATCAGCCCCAGCATTTT.

The gene calls are TRBV5-1 and TRBJ1-3; TRBD1 aligns across 7 bases. This CDR3 is 18 amino acids long. V lost 3 bases, J lost 1 base, and 13 bases stayed unmatched. Germline V gene data show CDR1 as SGHRS and CDR2 as YFSETQ. CDR3 in amino acids: CASSSRQGVPGSGNTIYF. The CDR3 nucleotides are TGCGCCAGCAGCTCCCGACAGGGAGTCCCCGGGTCTGGAAACACCATATATTTT.

The genes are TRBV7-9 and TRBJ1-3, with 7 nucleotides matching TRBD1. Trimming at V came to 5 bases and at J to 3 bases, leaving 4 bases not matched to a gene. Germline V gene data show CDR1 as SEHNR and CDR2 as FQNEAQ (reference sequence). The length of the CDR3 is 14 residues. CDR3 in amino acids: CASSPGQYGNTIYF. As DNA, the CDR3 is TGTGCCAGCAGCCCGGGACAGTATGGAAACACCATATATTTT.

This chain links TRBV19 with TRBJ2-7; 8 bases line up with TRBD2. J gave up 0 bases and V 6 bases, and 13 bases lay outside the gene matches. From germline, CDR1 is LNHDA and CDR2 SQIVND (reference sequence). This CDR3 region has 17 residues. CDR3 DNA: TGTGCCAGTAGCGGGAGGGTCGGGACTAAGACCTCCTACGAGCAGTACTTC. Protein sequence: CASSGRVGTKTSYEQYF. Using reference TRBV19 and TRBJ2-7 for the parts outside the CDR3, the full variable domain is DGGITQSPKYLFRKEGQNVTLSCEQNLNHDAMYWYRQDPGQGLRLIYYSQIVNDFQKGDIAEGYSVSREKKESFPLTVTSAQKNPTAFYLCASSGRVGTKTSYEQYFGPGTRLTVT.

The chain couples TRBV10-3 to TRBJ1-6, with D maybe TRBD1 (6 bases). The CDR3 runs to 13 residues. Germline V gene data show CDR1 as ENHRY and CDR2 as SYGVKD. V gave up 3 bases and J gave up 10 bases, with 10 bases separating them. CDR3 nucleotides: TGTGCCATCAGTGAAACAGGGAGATCACCCCTCCACTTT. As protein: CAISETGRSPLHF.

This clone was detected only a few times. This chain joins TRBV9 and TRBJ2-2; D gene uncertain. Trimming cost V 2 bases and J 2 bases, with 7 bases left between them. The CDR3 has 14 residues. Germline CDR1 is SGDLS and CDR2 is YYNGEE. CDR3: CASSVTRNTGELFF. CDR3 DNA: TGTGCCAGCAGCGTCACCCGTAACACCGGGGAGCTGTTTTTT.

The CDR3 loop is CASSLTPPISYLATNEKLFF. DNA of the CDR3: TGTGCCAGCAGTTTAACCCCTCCCATAAGCTACCTTGCAACTAATGAAAAACTGTTTTTT. This chain uses TRBV28 with TRBJ1-4; D call uncertain. Trimming left V 2 bases short and J 0 bases short, with 22 bases between. The germline CDR1 and CDR2 sequences are MDHEN and SYDVKM. This CDR3 spans 20 amino acids.